The 22 T cell receptor beta chains presented below share a single source sample, sequenced in a study of blood T cell repertoires in COVID-19 (dated by TCRdb to 2019 to 2021). Library prep was done by the immunoSEQ multiplex PCR assay. TCRdb retrieved this table from immuneACCESS and kept in-frame rearrangements only. Not all clones are present; in checked studies, unresolved V genes account for under half, and no reason is known for the remainder. This sample gives 130,000 or so clones in total; roughly four fifths of them show up just once. The biggest ten clones account for about 2.6% of the sample. Sequenced material: PBMCs or T cells enriched from blood (not recorded which). Receptors were obtained from a man aged 35 to 55 with acute COVID-19.

V and J are TRBV29-1 and TRBJ2-5; 10 positions agree with TRBD2. CDR1 is SQVTM, CDR2 ANQGSEA, per germline. The J segment lost 0 bases and the V segment lost 7 bases, leaving 5 bases of the junction unmatched. This CDR3 spans 14 amino acids. The CDR3 region is CSALAGGNQETQYF. Written as DNA, the CDR3 is TGCAGCGCTTTAGCGGGGGGTAACCAAGAGACCCAGTACTTC.

This chain connects TRBV3-1 (or the pseudogene TRBV3-2) to TRBJ1-1; D call uncertain. The germline V gene has CDR1 LGHDT and CDR2 YNNKEL (reference sequence). V was shortened by 6 bases and J by 7 bases, with 9 bases between the two germline ends. The CDR3 spans 11 residues. The CDR3 sequence: CASSSKLEAFF. CDR3 bases: TGTGCCAGCAGTTCAAAGCTTGAAGCTTTCTTT.

The rearrangement uses TRBV18 and TRBJ2-2; 8 bases fit TRBD2. Germline CDR1 reads KGHSH; CDR2 reads LQKENI. The trim removed 2 bases at V and 4 bases at J, leaving 9 bases unmatched. The length of the CDR3 is 17 residues. The CDR3 is CASSPWMNGGATGELFF. The CDR3 bases are TGTGCCAGCTCACCATGGATGAACGGGGGGGCCACCGGGGAGCTGTTTTTT. The full variable domain, completed using reference TRBV18 and TRBJ2-2, is NAGVMQNPRHLVRRRGQEARLRCSPMKGHSHVYWYRQLPEEGLKFMVYLQKENIIDESGMPKERFSAEFPKEGPSILRIQQVVRGDSAAYFCASSPWMNGGATGELFFGEGSRLTVL.

V usage is TRBV18 and J usage is TRBJ1-5; D is unclear. Trimming pared 3 bases from V and 6 bases from J, leaving 12 bases between. CDR1 is KGHSH, CDR2 LQKENI, per germline. The CDR3 loop spans 14 amino acids. The CDR3 loop is CASSPYGQGQPQHF. CDR3 sequence (DNA): TGTGCCAGCTCACCTTATGGGCAAGGTCAGCCCCAGCATTTT. The full variable domain, completed using reference TRBV18 and TRBJ1-5, is NAGVMQNPRHLVRRRGQEARLRCSPMKGHSHVYWYRQLPEEGLKFMVYLQKENIIDESGMPKERFSAEFPKEGPSILRIQQVVRGDSAAYFCASSPYGQGQPQHFGDGTRLSIL.

The J gene is TRBJ2-5, the V gene TRBV10-3; D is perhaps TRBD2 (7 bases). CDR3 length: 15 amino acids. Germline-derived CDR1 and CDR2 are ENHRY and SYGVKD. Trimming removed 4 bases from V and 2 bases from J, with 14 bases in between. The CDR3 loop reads CAISAGGGRQETQYF. CDR3 DNA: TGTGCCATCAGTGCGGGCGGGGGCCGTCAAGAGACCCAGTACTTC.

The genes are TRBV7-9 and TRBJ1-5; TRBD1 aligns across 10 bases. In germline, CDR1 is SEHNR, CDR2 FQNEAQ (reference sequence). Germline trimming cut 3 bases from V and 5 bases from J; bases unmatched to any gene: 10. This CDR3 spans 17 amino acids. The CDR3: CASSFLPGTGEDQPQHF. In DNA form, the CDR3 reads TGTGCCAGCAGCTTTTTACCCGGGACAGGGGAGGATCAGCCCCAGCATTTT.

This clone was found many times. The J gene is TRBJ1-1, the V gene TRBV5-1, with a tentative D call TRBD1 (5 bases). CDR3 length: 14 amino acids. Trimming shortened V by 4 bases and J by 3 bases, and 13 bases separated the two germline ends. Germline CDR1 SGHRS, CDR2 YFSETQ. The CDR3 DNA is TGCGCCAGCAGCCAGGGACTGAGGGACACTGAAGCTTTCTTT. The encoded protein is CASSQGLRDTEAFF. Full variable domain (missing parts from reference TRBV5-1 and TRBJ1-1): KAGVTQTPRYLIKTRGQQVTLSCSPISGHRSVSWYQQTPGQGLQFLFEYFSETQRNKGNFPGRFSGRQFSNSRSEMNVSTLELGDSALYLCASSQGLRDTEAFFGQGTRLTVV.

V gene TRBV6-5 combines with J gene TRBJ1-6, with 10 bases matching TRBD1. Trimming cost V 8 bases and J 5 bases; bases outside gene matches: 0. The length of the CDR3 is 13 residues. The germline V gene has CDR1 MNHEY and CDR2 SVGAGI. CDR3 region: CASGTGDNSPLHF. In DNA form, the CDR3 reads TGTGCCAGCGGGACAGGGGATAATTCACCCCTCCACTTT.

The rearrangement links TRBV9 to TRBJ2-5, with D possibly being TRBD1 (7 bases). The V gene's germline CDR1 is SGDLS and CDR2 YYNGEE. The CDR3 runs to 14 residues. V was pared by 3 bases and J by 2 bases, with 11 bases between. The DNA of the CDR3 is TGTGCCAGCAGCGGACAGGGAGGTCAAGAGACCCAGTACTTC. Protein: CASSGQGGQETQYF.

The CDR3 loop is CASSLTSDRGGSSGANVLTF. The CDR3 coding sequence is TGCGCCAGCAGCTTGACGTCAGACAGGGGAGGGAGCTCTGGGGCCAACGTCCTGACTTTC. The J gene is TRBJ2-6, the V gene TRBV5-1, with D possibly being TRBD1 (8 bases). This CDR3 contains 20 residues. Germline V gives CDR1 SGHRS, CDR2 YFSETQ. The V gene lost 1 base and the J gene lost 0 bases, with 20 bases spanning the gap. Complete variable domain (other parts from reference TRBV5-1 and TRBJ2-6): KAGVTQTPRYLIKTRGQQVTLSCSPISGHRSVSWYQQTPGQGLQFLFEYFSETQRNKGNFPGRFSGRQFSNSRSEMNVSTLELGDSALYLCASSLTSDRGGSSGANVLTFGAGSRLTVL.

This clone has just a few counts. The chain uses TRBV19 and TRBJ2-2; D call uncertain. V was pared by 5 bases and J by 0 bases, with 10 bases between. The CDR3 runs 15 residues. Per germline, CDR1 LNHDA and CDR2 SQIVND (reference sequence). DNA of the CDR3: TGTGCCAGTAGTGTCTACCTGACGAACACCGGGGAGCTGTTTTTT. This sequence encodes CASSVYLTNTGELFF.

The chain links TRBV10-1 to TRBJ1-1; D unclear. The CDR3 has 14 residues. Germline V gene lookup returns CDR1 WNHNN and CDR2 SYGVQD (reference sequence). Trimming took off 4 bases at V and 5 bases at J, with 14 bases between the two ends. The CDR3 spells CASSVGGSATEAFF. The CDR3 nucleotides read TGCGCCAGCAGTGTTGGAGGGTCCGCGACTGAAGCTTTCTTT.

This chain uses TRBV9 with TRBJ1-2; TRBD1 aligns across 7 bases. This CDR3 is 15 amino acids long. The J segment lost 4 bases and the V segment lost 5 bases, leaving 11 bases of the junction unmatched. The germline gives CDR1 SGDLS, CDR2 YYNGEE. The CDR3 DNA reads TGTGCCAGCAGTCTCGAGGGGGCCTCTACCTATGGCTACACCTTC. Its protein is CASSLEGASTYGYTF.

CDR3 sequence: CASSGSTYYEQYF. The CDR3, as DNA: TGTGCCAGCAGTGGGTCTACCTACTACGAGCAGTACTTC. The chain joins TRBV6-4 to TRBJ2-7; D is ambiguous. This CDR3 has 13 residues. Germline V lookup: CDR1 MRHNA, CDR2 SNTAGT. The V end was cut by 4 bases, the J end by 3 bases, with 10 bases between.

V is TRBV5-6 and J is TRBJ1-3; D perhaps matches TRBD1 (5 bases). Looked up from germline, CDR1 is SGHDT and CDR2 is YYEEEE. There are 15 residues in the CDR3. V was clipped by 0 bases and J by 0 bases, with 7 bases between them. For the CDR3, the DNA is TGTGCCAGCAGCTTGGCACAGGTCTCTGGAAACACCATATATTTT. Encoded protein: CASSLAQVSGNTIYF.

The chain joins TRBV6-5 to TRBJ1-5, with unresolved D. Germline values: CDR1 MNHEY, CDR2 SVGAGI. The CDR3 runs 12 residues. The V end was cut by 5 bases, the J end by 7 bases, with 9 bases between. CDR3 sequence: CASSRVGQPQHF. The CDR3 DNA reads TGTGCCAGCAGTCGGGTTGGGCAGCCCCAGCATTTT.

This clone was counted once. The chain joins TRBV28 to TRBJ2-1; the match to TRBD2 covers 14 bases. Germline values: CDR1 MDHEN, CDR2 SYDVKM. The J segment lost 0 bases and the V segment lost 6 bases, leaving 4 bases of the junction unmatched. The CDR3 runs 17 residues. The CDR3 DNA reads as TGTGCCAGCAGCCCTGGGACTAGCGGGAGCTCCTACAATGAGCAGTTCTTC. Translated, it gives CASSPGTSGSSYNEQFF. The full variable domain, completed using reference TRBV28 and TRBJ2-1, is DVKVTQSSRYLVKRTGEKVFLECVQDMDHENMFWYRQDPGLGLRLIYFSYDVKMKEKGDIPEGYSVSREKKERFSLILESASTNQTSMYLCASSPGTSGSSYNEQFFGPGTRLTVL.

The chain links TRBV2 to TRBJ2-5; the D gene is possibly TRBD1 (6 bases). The CDR3 loop spans 13 amino acids. Germline V gene data show CDR1 as SNHLY and CDR2 as FYNNEI. The V and J ends lost 5 bases and 1 base respectively, with 8 bases between them. The DNA for the CDR3 is TGTGCCAGCAGTCCGGACAGCCAAGAGACCCAGTACTTC. Translated, it gives CASSPDSQETQYF.

The chain recombines TRBV7-9 with TRBJ1-4; 7 nucleotides line up with TRBD1. V lost 4 bases, J lost 7 bases, and 9 bases stayed unmatched. Germline V lookup: CDR1 SEHNR, CDR2 FQNEAQ (reference sequence). The CDR3 has 15 residues. CDR3 loop: CASSSRQGPREKLFF. DNA of the CDR3: TGTGCCAGCAGCTCGCGACAGGGACCACGTGAAAAACTGTTTTTT.

This rearrangement joins TRBV5-4 to TRBJ2-5; 7 nucleotides align to TRBD2. V shed 5 bases, J shed 2 bases, and the junction held 12 bases outside the gene matches. The CDR3 has 16 amino acids. Germline V gene lookup returns CDR1 SGHNT and CDR2 YYREEE (reference sequence). The CDR3 bases are TGTGCCAGCAGTCAAGGGTCTAGCGGATATCAAGAGACCCAGTACTTC. Amino acid sequence: CASSQGSSGYQETQYF.

The genes are TRBV15 and TRBJ2-1; the D is unclear. CDR1 and CDR2 (germline): LNHNV, YYDKDF (reference sequence). The V end was cut by 2 bases, the J end by 0 bases, with 11 bases between. This CDR3 has 16 residues. This chain's CDR3 is CATSRQVRSSYNEQFF. The CDR3 bases are TGTGCCACCAGCAGACAGGTTCGTAGCTCCTACAATGAGCAGTTCTTC. Together with reference TRBV15 and TRBJ2-1, the CDR3 gives the full variable domain: DAMVIQNPRYQVTQFGKPVTLSCSQTLNHNVMYWYQQKSSQAPKLLFHYYDKDFNNEADTPDNFQSRRPNTSFCFLDIRSPGLGDTAMYLCATSRQVRSSYNEQFFGPGTRLTVL.

The J gene is TRBJ1-1, the V gene TRBV7-8; 8 bases agree with TRBD1. V gave up 1 base and J gave up 4 bases; unmatched junction bases: 8. The CDR3 is made up of 16 amino acids. CDR1 and CDR2 from the germline V gene are SGHVS and FQNEAQ. The CDR3 DNA reads as TGTGCCAGCAGCTTAGTCCCACAGGGGGTAGTCACTGAAGCTTTCTTT. Its protein is CASSLVPQGVVTEAFF.